Below, 18 T cell receptor beta chains from the same sample are listed, as sequenced in a study of post-analysis software for immune sequencing data. Study conclusions and caveats: The five TRBV segments detected at higher frequency in patients than in controls included TRBV5-6, TRBV5-1 and TRBV20-1.

No cognate antigen is known for these TCRs. Unique molecular identifiers were present in the TCR beta cDNA libraries. TCRdb analysed the PCR reads with MiXCR anew, one entry per CDR3 protein. The sample has approximately 730,000 distinct CDR3 sequences, 25% to 30% seen once. The sequencing sample was made of blood. These receptor sequences come from a girl under 18 with multiple sclerosis.

The DNA for the CDR3 is TGCGCCAGCAGCTCGGATGCACAGATACCGAGGGAGCTGTTTTTT. Protein product: CASSSDAQIPRELFF. The chain employs TRBV5-1 and TRBJ2-2; D call uncertain. Germline assignment: CDR1 SGHRS and CDR2 YFSETQ. The CDR3 spans 15 residues. Trimming removed 3 bases at V and 9 bases at J, with 18 bases between. The full variable domain, in which reference TRBV5-1 and TRBJ2-2 provide the parts outside the CDR3, is KAGVTQTPRYLIKTRGQQVTLSCSPISGHRSVSWYQQTPGQGLQFLFEYFSETQRNKGNFPGRFSGRQFSNSRSEMNVSTLELGDSALYLCASSSDAQIPRELFFGEGSRLTVL.

The chain links TRBV29-1 to TRBJ2-1; D remains ambiguous. The CDR3 has 11 amino acids. Between the trimmed V and J ends, which lost 0 bases and 11 bases, there was a span of 8 bases. Germline CDR1 reads SQVTM; CDR2 reads ANQGSEA. CDR3 nucleotides: TGCAGCGTTGAAGATACAAGACAGCAGTTCTTC. Amino acid sequence: CSVEDTRQQFF.

With regard to this clonotype: One junction end disagrees with the germline gene, perhaps due to a read error. V is TRBV12-3 or TRBV12-4 and J is TRBJ1-4; D remains ambiguous. This CDR3 is built from 14 residues. The CDR3 DNA follows: TGTGCCAGCAGAACGGGCAGAAGTAATGAAAAACGGTTTTTT. Protein: CASRTGRSNEKRFF.

This clonotype has just a few counts. The V and J genes are TRBV29-1 and TRBJ1-5; the D is unclear. CDR1 is SQVTM and CDR2 is ANQGSEA in the germline V gene. V was cut by 6 bases and J by 5 bases, with 11 bases left in between. The CDR3 has 12 residues. The CDR3 nucleotides read TGCAGCGTGGGGAGTTCGTATCAGCCCCAGCATTTT. Translating gives CSVGSSYQPQHF. Looking up the rest from reference TRBV29-1 and TRBJ1-5 gives the full variable domain: SAVISQKPSRDICQRGTSLTIQCQVDSQVTMMFWYRQQPGQSLTLIATANQGSEATYESGFVIDKFPISRPNLTFSTLTVSNMSPEDSSIYLCSVGSSYQPQHFGDGTRLSIL.

On this clonotype itself: Because it lacks the conserved phenylalanine or tryptophan at the end, this CDR3 is likely a read error. The gene calls are TRBV2 and TRBJ2-7; possibly TRBD1 or TRBD2 for D (5 bases each). V was pared by 7 bases and J by 3 bases, with 19 bases between. Looked up from germline, CDR1 is SNHLY and CDR2 is FYNNEI. The CDR3 totals 15 residues. The CDR3 region is CASTRATGTHYEQYL. The DNA of the CDR3 is TGTGCCAGCACCCGGGCCACCGGGACCCACTACGAGCAGTACTTA.

The rearrangement uses TRBV5-1 and TRBJ2-5; 7 bases map to TRBD1. The junction had 8 bases not matched to a gene; V was cut back by 0 bases and J by 3 bases. This CDR3 has 16 amino acids. From germline, CDR1 is SGHRS and CDR2 YFSETQ. In nucleotides, the CDR3 is TGCGCCAGCAGCTTGGGGACAGGAGAGGTAGAAGAGACCCAGTACTTC. Translation: CASSLGTGEVEETQYF.

This clonotype was seen only a few times. The chain uses TRBV20-1 and TRBJ2-3; D not certain. This CDR3 is built from 8 residues. The germline V gene encodes CDR1 DFQATT and CDR2 SNEGSKA (reference sequence). V lost 3 bases and J 8 bases, leaving 0 bases between the germline ends. CDR3 bases: TGCAGTGCTAGTACGCAGTATTTT. Translated, it gives CSASTQYF.

This clonotype came up many times. V usage is TRBV6-2 or TRBV6-3 and J usage is TRBJ2-5, with 10 bases matching TRBD2. Germline CDR1 reads MNHEY; CDR2 reads SVGEGT. The CDR3 runs 18 residues. The V and J ends lost 2 bases and 1 base, in that order; junction bases with no gene match: 10. The CDR3 reads CASSYGSGRTMVQETQYF. The CDR3 nucleotides are TGTGCCAGCAGTTACGGTAGCGGGAGGACTATGGTCCAAGAGACCCAGTACTTC.

The chain carries TRBV28 and TRBJ1-2; 7 bases line up with TRBD1. This CDR3 has 15 residues. V was pared by 3 bases and J by 7 bases, with 11 bases of the junction left unmatched. Germline-derived CDR1 and CDR2 are MDHEN and SYDVKM. The DNA of the CDR3 is TGTGCCAGCAGTTTCTCAGGGGGTGGAGTTCTTGGCTACACCTTC. It translates to CASSFSGGGVLGYTF.

There are a few counts of this clonotype. The genes are TRBV7-2 and TRBJ2-3; 8 bases fit TRBD2. This CDR3 is 14 amino acids long. The J segment lost 6 bases and the V segment lost 5 bases, leaving 7 bases of the junction unmatched. In germline, CDR1 is SGHTA, CDR2 FQGNSA. The CDR3 loop reads CASSAIGGVDTQYF. The CDR3 bases are TGTGCCAGCAGCGCAATCGGGGGGGTGGATACGCAGTATTTT.

This chain uses TRBV7-9 with TRBJ2-3, with TRBD1 identical over 7 bases. The V and J ends lost 5 bases and 2 bases, in that order; junction bases with no gene match: 13. This CDR3 has 17 amino acids. Germline assignment: CDR1 SEHNR and CDR2 FQNEAQ (reference sequence). CDR3 DNA sequence: TGTGCCAGCAGCCAGAGTCAGACAGGGTCGATCACAGATACGCAGTATTTT. It codes for CASSQSQTGSITDTQYF.

V and J are TRBV4-3 and TRBJ2-1, with 9 bases identical to TRBD2. This CDR3 is built from 17 residues. The V segment lost 4 bases and the J segment 1 base; nucleotides outside the gene matches: 8. Germline-derived CDR1 and CDR2 are LGHNA and YSLEER. CDR3: CASSPGLAIGSYNEQFF. In DNA, the CDR3 is TGCGCCAGCAGCCCGGGACTAGCCATCGGGTCCTACAATGAGCAGTTCTTC.

The rearrangement joins TRBV15 to TRBJ2-1, with no clear D. Germline lookup yields CDR1 LNHNV and CDR2 YYDKDF (reference sequence). The ends were cut back, 0 bases at V and 5 bases at J, with 11 bases in the middle. The CDR3 totals 15 residues. The CDR3 loop is CATSRETFTNNEQFF. In nucleotides, the CDR3 is TGTGCCACCAGCAGAGAGACCTTCACCAACAATGAGCAGTTCTTC.

In this sample, this clonotype turned up a few times. The chain carries TRBV28 and TRBJ2-1, with 8 nucleotides matching TRBD2. Germline CDR1 is MDHEN and CDR2 is SYDVKM. The trim removed 6 bases at V and 4 bases at J, leaving 17 bases unmatched. This CDR3 is built from 18 residues. The CDR3 bases are TGTGCCAGCAGCCGACCGGGGGGAGCGGGAGTGCGGTACAATGAGCAGTTCTTC. Its protein product is CASSRPGGAGVRYNEQFF.

The V call is TRBV7-2, the J call TRBJ2-5, with D tentatively TRBD1 (5 bases). This CDR3 is 16 amino acids long. The V gene lost 0 bases and the J gene lost 4 bases, with 15 bases spanning the gap. CDR1 and CDR2 from the germline V gene are SGHTA and FQGNSA. The CDR3 loop reads CASSLATVGFGETQYF. The CDR3 DNA follows: TGTGCCAGCAGCTTAGCGACAGTAGGGTTCGGAGAGACCCAGTACTTC. Supplemented by reference TRBV7-2 and TRBJ2-5, the full variable domain reads GAGVSQSPSNKVTEKGKDVELRCDPISGHTALYWYRQSLGQGLEFLIYFQGNSAPDKSGLPSDRFSAERTGGSVSTLTIQRTQQEDSAVYLCASSLATVGFGETQYFGPGTRLLVL.

A few counts support this clonotype. The genes are TRBV12-3 or TRBV12-4 and TRBJ1-5, with a weak D call TRBD1 (5 bases). The CDR3 has 14 amino acids. V was cut by 3 bases and J by 7 bases, with 13 bases left in between. The CDR3 DNA reads as TGTGCCAGCAGTTTGAGGGGAAAGGACCAGCCCCAGCATTTT. It yields the protein CASSLRGKDQPQHF.

In regard to this clonotype: A much more abundant neighbour one base away suggests this may be a read error. The V call is TRBV4-3, the J call TRBJ1-2; TRBD1 matches 10 bases. The CDR3 spans 15 residues. J was trimmed by 4 bases and V by 1 base; bases with no gene match: 3. In germline, CDR1 is LGHNA, CDR2 YSLEER. As DNA, the CDR3 is TGCGCCAGCAGCCAAGCGACAGGGGGCCGCTATGGCTACACCTTC. It yields the protein CASSQATGGRYGYTF.

This clonotype was recorded once. The V gene is TRBV7-9, the J gene TRBJ2-3, with 8 bases that match TRBD1. Trimming took 5 bases from V and 8 from J; bases not matched to a gene: 9. Per germline, CDR1 SEHNR and CDR2 FQNEAQ (reference sequence). This CDR3 region has 14 residues. Here the CDR3 reads CASSPNDRGGTQYF. For the CDR3, the DNA is TGTGCCAGCAGCCCTAACGACAGGGGAGGTACGCAGTATTTT.